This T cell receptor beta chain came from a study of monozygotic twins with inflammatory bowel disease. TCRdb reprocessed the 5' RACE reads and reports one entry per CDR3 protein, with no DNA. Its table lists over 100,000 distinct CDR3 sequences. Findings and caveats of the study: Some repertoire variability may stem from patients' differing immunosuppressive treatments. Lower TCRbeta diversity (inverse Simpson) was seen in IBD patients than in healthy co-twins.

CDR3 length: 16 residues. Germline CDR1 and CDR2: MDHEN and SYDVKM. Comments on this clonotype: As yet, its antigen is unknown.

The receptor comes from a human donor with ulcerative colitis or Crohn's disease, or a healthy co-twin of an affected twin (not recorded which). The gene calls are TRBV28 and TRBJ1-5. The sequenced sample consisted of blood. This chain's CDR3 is CASSFAIKDSNQPQHF.